The present entry profiles one TCR beta chain with its context. Its antigen remains unidentified. The primer mix had 60 Vbeta and 13 Jbeta primers. Generated by immunoSEQ multiplex PCR, the TCRdb table keeps only in-frame clones and is missing some. The table shows 150,000 to 200,000 clones, with roughly four fifths occurring only once. This CDR3 region has 17 residues. V shed 1 base and J shed 0 bases, with 13 bases lying between them. Per the germline V gene, CDR1 is SGHTA and CDR2 is FQGTGA. The data stem from a study of cytomegalovirus exposure and HLA in healthy donors. Overall study: The Caucasian-associated ancestry cluster held 65% to 90% of a few hundred genotyped donors. Points from the study as a whole: Analyzed later, association rates of TCRs varied across HLA loci, with DRB1 most and HLA-C fewest.

The TCR comes from a man between 18 and 35 years old in good health and CMV-seronegative. Sequencing input: PBMCs. The chain joins TRBV7-3 to TRBJ2-1; tentatively, D is TRBD2 (5 bases). The CDR3: CASSLKGLATSYNEQFF. The CDR3 nucleotides are TGTGCCAGCAGCTTAAAAGGGCTAGCCACCTCCTACAATGAGCAGTTCTTC. The whole variable domain, remainder taken from reference TRBV7-3 and TRBJ2-1, is GAGVSQTPSNKVTEKGKYVELRCDPISGHTALYWYRQSLGQGPEFLIYFQGTGAADDSGLPNDRFFAVRPEGSVSTLKIQRTERGDSAVYLCASSLKGLATSYNEQFFGPGTRLTVL.